The clone carrying this T cell receptor (beta chain) was seen only once. Its antigen is not identified. The data were obtained in a study of T cell responses to AZD1222 COVID-19 vaccine. Findings of the study overall: Spike-specific TCR repertoires showed rising breadth and depth after two AZD1222 doses. In all cases, repertoires were sampled only after the peak T cell response. Clonal diversity was possibly underestimated; the donors were predominantly white British and more often female. Regions 160-218 and 743-854 dominated among vaccine-associated CD4 TCRs spanning spike.

The method was immunoSEQ multiplex PCR; TCRdb's version includes in-frame clones alone and lacks a portion of them. The sample holds 98,000 or so clones; nearly 95% are singletons and the top ten take roughly 5%. Material: peripheral blood, obtained on day 0 of AZD1222 vaccination. The receptor comes from an adult in good health.

For the CDR3, the DNA is TGTGCCAGCAGCTCGTCGACAACAGAAGGAACTGAAGCTTTCTTT. Residues: CASSSSTTEGTEAFF. V and J are TRBV11-2 and TRBJ1-1; unclear D gene. The ends were cut back, 4 bases at V and 5 bases at J, with 17 bases in the middle. Germline lookup yields CDR1 SGHAT and CDR2 FQNNGV. This CDR3 comprises 15 residues. The full variable domain, in which reference TRBV11-2 and TRBJ1-1 provide the parts outside the CDR3, is EAGVAQSPRYKIIEKRQSVAFWCNPISGHATLYWYQQILGQGPKLLIQFQNNGVVDDSQLPKDRFSAERLKGVDSTLKIQPAKLEDSAVYLCASSSSTTEGTEAFFGQGTRLTVV.